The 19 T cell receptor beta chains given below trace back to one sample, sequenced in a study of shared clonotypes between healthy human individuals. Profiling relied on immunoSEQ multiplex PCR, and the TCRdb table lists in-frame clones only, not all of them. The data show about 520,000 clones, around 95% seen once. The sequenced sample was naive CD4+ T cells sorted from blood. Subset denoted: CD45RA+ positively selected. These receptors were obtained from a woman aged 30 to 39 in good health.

The CDR3 here is CASSSNRHPAGIYGYTF. CDR3 nucleotides: TGTGCCAGCAGTTCAAATCGACATCCCGCAGGTATCTATGGCTACACCTTC. This rearrangement joins TRBV28 to TRBJ1-2; D gene unclear. The CDR3 is made up of 17 amino acids. V shed 4 bases and J shed 4 bases, with 22 bases lying between them. Per the germline V gene, CDR1 is MDHEN and CDR2 is SYDVKM.

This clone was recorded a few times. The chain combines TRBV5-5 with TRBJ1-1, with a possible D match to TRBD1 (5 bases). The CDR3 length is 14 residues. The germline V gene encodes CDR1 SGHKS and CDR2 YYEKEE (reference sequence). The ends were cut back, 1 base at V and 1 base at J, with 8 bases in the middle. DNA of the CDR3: TGTGCCAGCAGCTTGATACAGGCGAACACTGAAGCTTTCTTT. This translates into CASSLIQANTEAFF.

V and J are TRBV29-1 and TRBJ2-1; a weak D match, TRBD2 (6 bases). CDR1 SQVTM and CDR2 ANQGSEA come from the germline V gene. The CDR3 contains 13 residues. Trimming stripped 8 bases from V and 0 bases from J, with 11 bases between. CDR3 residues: CSLTRSSYNEQFF. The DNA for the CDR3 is TGCAGCCTGACTAGGAGCTCCTACAATGAGCAGTTCTTC.

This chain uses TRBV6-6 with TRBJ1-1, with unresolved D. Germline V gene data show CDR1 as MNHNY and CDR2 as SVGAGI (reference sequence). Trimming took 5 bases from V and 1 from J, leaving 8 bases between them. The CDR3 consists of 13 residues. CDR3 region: CASSMTANTEAFF. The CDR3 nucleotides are TGTGCCAGCAGTATGACGGCGAACACTGAAGCTTTCTTT.

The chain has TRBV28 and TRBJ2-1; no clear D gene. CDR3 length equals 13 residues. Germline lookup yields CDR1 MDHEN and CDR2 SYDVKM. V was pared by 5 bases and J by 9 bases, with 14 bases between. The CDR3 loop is CASSLRVVGEQFF. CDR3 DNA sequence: TGTGCCAGCAGTCTCAGAGTCGTCGGTGAGCAGTTCTTC.

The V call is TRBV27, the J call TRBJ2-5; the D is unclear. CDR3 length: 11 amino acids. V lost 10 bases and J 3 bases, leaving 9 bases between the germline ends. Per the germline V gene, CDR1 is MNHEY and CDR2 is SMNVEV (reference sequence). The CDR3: CATRREETQYF. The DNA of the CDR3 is TGTGCCACAAGACGCGAAGAGACCCAGTACTTC.

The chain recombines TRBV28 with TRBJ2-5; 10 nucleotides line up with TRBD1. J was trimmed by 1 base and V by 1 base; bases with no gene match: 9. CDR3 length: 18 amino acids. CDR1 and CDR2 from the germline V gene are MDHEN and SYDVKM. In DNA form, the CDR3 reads TGTGCCAGCAGTTTATACCGGGCCTGGGACAGGGGCCAAGAGACCCAGTACTTC. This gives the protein CASSLYRAWDRGQETQYF.

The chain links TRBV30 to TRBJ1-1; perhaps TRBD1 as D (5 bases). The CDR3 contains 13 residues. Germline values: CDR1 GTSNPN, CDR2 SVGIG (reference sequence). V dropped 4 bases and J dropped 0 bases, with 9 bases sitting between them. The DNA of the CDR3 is TGTGCCTGGACCCCGACAGTGAACACTGAAGCTTTCTTT. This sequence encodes CAWTPTVNTEAFF.

DNA for the CDR3: TGTGCCAGCAGTTTACAGGGTTTTGGAAACTACGAGCAGTACTTC. Residues: CASSLQGFGNYEQYF. The gene calls are TRBV28 and TRBJ2-7; D might be TRBD1 (5 bases). V shed 2 bases and J shed 3 bases, with 14 bases lying between them. The V gene's germline CDR1 is MDHEN and CDR2 SYDVKM. The CDR3 runs to 15 residues.

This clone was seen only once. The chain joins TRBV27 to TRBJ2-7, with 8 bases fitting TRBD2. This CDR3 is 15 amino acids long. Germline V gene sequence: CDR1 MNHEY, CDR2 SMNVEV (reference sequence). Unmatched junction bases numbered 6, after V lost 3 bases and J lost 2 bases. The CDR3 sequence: CASSFFGTRAYEQYF. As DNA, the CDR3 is TGTGCCAGCAGTTTCTTCGGGACTAGAGCCTACGAGCAGTACTTC.

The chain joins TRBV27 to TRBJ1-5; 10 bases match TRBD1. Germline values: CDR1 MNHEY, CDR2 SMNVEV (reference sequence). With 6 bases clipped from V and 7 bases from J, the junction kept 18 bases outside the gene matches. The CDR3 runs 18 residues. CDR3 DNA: TGTGCCAGCAGGAAGGGACAGGGGTTAAGTGGATGGGGCCAGCCCCAGCATTTT. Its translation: CASRKGQGLSGWGQPQHF.

The chain's CDR3 is CASSFTTSGVTDTQYF. CDR3 coding DNA: TGTGCCAGCAGCTTCACGACTAGCGGGGTTACAGATACGCAGTATTTT. The chain combines TRBV11-3 with TRBJ2-3, with 11 nucleotides matching TRBD2. CDR3 size: 16 residues. CDR1 and CDR2 from the germline V gene are SGHNT and YENEEA. Unmatched junction bases numbered 5, after V lost 3 bases and J lost 3 bases.

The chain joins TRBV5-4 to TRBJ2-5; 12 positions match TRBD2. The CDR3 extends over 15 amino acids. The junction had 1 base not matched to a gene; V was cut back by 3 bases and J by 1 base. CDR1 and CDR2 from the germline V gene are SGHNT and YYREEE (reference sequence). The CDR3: CASSSGLAGQETQYF. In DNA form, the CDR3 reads TGTGCCAGCAGCTCGGGACTAGCGGGCCAAGAGACCCAGTACTTC.

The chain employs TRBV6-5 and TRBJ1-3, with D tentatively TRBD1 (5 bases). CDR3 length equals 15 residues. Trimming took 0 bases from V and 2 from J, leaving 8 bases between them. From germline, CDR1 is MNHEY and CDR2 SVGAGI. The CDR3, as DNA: TGTGCCAGCAGTTACTCAGACAGAACTGGAAACACCATATATTTT. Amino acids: CASSYSDRTGNTIYF.

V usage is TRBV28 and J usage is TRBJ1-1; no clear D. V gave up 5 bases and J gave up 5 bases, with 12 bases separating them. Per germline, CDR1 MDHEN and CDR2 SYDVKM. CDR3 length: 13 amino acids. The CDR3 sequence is CASSNRQGTEAFF. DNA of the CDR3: TGTGCCAGCAGTAATAGACAAGGTACTGAAGCTTTCTTT.

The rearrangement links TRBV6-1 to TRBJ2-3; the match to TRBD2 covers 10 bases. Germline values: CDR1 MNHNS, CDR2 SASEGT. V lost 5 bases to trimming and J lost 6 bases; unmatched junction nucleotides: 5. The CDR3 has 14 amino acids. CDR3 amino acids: CASSFSGRRDTQYF. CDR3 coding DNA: TGTGCCAGCAGTTTTAGCGGGAGGAGGGATACGCAGTATTTT.

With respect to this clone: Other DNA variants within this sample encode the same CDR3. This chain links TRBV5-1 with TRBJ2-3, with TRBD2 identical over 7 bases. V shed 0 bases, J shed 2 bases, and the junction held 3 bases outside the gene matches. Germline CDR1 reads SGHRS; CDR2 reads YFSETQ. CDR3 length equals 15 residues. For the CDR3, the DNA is TGCGCCAGCAGCTTGGGCGGGAGAAACACAGATACGCAGTATTTT. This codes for CASSLGGRNTDTQYF.

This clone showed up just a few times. CDR3 coding DNA: TGTGCCAGCAAGGCAGGGAACACTGAAGCTTTCTTT. Its protein is CASKAGNTEAFF. V and J are TRBV28 and TRBJ1-1; D is ambiguous. This CDR3 contains 12 residues. Trimming cost V 7 bases and J 1 base, with 7 bases left between them. Germline CDR1 and CDR2: MDHEN and SYDVKM. Filled out from reference TRBV28 and TRBJ1-1, the complete variable domain reads DVKVTQSSRYLVKRTGEKVFLECVQDMDHENMFWYRQDPGLGLRLIYFSYDVKMKEKGDIPEGYSVSREKKERFSLILESASTNQTSMYLCASKAGNTEAFFGQGTRLTVV.

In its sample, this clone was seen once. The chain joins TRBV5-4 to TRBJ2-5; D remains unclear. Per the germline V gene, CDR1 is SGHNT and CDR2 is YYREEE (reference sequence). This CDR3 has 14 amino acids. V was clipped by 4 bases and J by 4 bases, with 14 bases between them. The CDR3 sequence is CASSGDRVGETQYF. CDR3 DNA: TGTGCCAGCAGCGGGGATCGGGTTGGAGAGACCCAGTACTTC.